This passage covers 17 T cell receptor beta chains from one sample sequenced in a study of cytomegalovirus exposure and HLA in healthy donors. PCR involved 60 Vbeta and 13 Jbeta primers. Some clones are missing from TCRdb's copy, which holds only in-frame ones; the method was immunoSEQ multiplex PCR. The sample has about 88,000 clones; the top ten hold 5.5% to 6.5%. Sequencing was done on a sample of PBMCs. The receptors stem from a girl between 10 and 17 years old in good health and CMV-seropositive.

The chain is built from TRBV2 and TRBJ1-2; D is unclear. V was shortened by 3 bases and J by 5 bases, with 7 bases between the two germline ends. The germline V gene has CDR1 SNHLY and CDR2 FYNNEI. CDR3 size: 12 residues. The CDR3 DNA is TGTGCCAGCAGTGAGTCTTTATATGGCTACACCTTC. Translation gives CASSESLYGYTF.

The V and J genes are TRBV7-3 and TRBJ2-7, with D tentatively TRBD1 (6 bases). This CDR3 is 16 amino acids long. With 5 bases removed from V and 3 bases from J, the gap between germline ends came to 20 bases. Germline CDR1 is SGHTA and CDR2 is FQGTGA. CDR3 in DNA: TGTGCCAGCAGCCACTTCAGGGGCAGGGCCCACTACGAGCAGTACGTC. It codes for CASSHFRGRAHYEQYV.

The chain couples TRBV4-3 to TRBJ1-1; D perhaps matches TRBD1 (6 bases). Looked up from germline, CDR1 is LGHNA and CDR2 is YSLEER. CDR3 length: 13 residues. V lost 1 base and J 11 bases, leaving 14 bases between the germline ends. The DNA of the CDR3 is TGCGCCAGCAGCCAAGCCGGCTGGGGGCTTGCTTTCTTT. Amino acid sequence: CASSQAGWGLAFF.

V gene TRBV28 combines with J gene TRBJ1-5; D ambiguous. CDR1 is MDHEN and CDR2 is SYDVKM in the germline V gene. This CDR3 comprises 14 residues. V was cut by 6 bases and J by 1 base, with 10 bases left in between. The CDR3 coding sequence is TGTGCCAGCAGACCTAATTGGAGCAATCAGCCCCAGCATTTT. This sequence encodes CASRPNWSNQPQHF.

This chain joins TRBV5-5 and TRBJ1-1, with D possibly TRBD1 on 6 matching bases. Germline V CDR1 and CDR2: SGHKS, YYEKEE (reference sequence). The CDR3 has 14 residues. The V and J ends lost 2 bases and 5 bases respectively, with 13 bases between them. The CDR3 protein is CASSFERGRTEAFF. In nucleotides, the CDR3 is TGTGCCAGCAGCTTCGAGAGGGGGAGAACTGAAGCTTTCTTT.

The chain recombines TRBV9 with TRBJ2-1; TRBD2 agrees at 8 bases. This CDR3 contains 16 residues. The germline CDR1 and CDR2 sequences are SGDLS and YYNGEE. Trimming removed 2 bases from V and 5 bases from J; junction bases left unmatched: 9. CDR3 coding DNA: TGTGCCAGCAGCGTCTCTCGAATTAGCGGGGACAATGAGCAGTTCTTC. Protein product: CASSVSRISGDNEQFF.

V is TRBV4-3 and J is TRBJ1-1; 9 bases are a match to TRBD1. This CDR3 is 15 amino acids long. The V gene end was trimmed by 3 bases and the J gene end by 4 bases; junction bases not matched to a gene: 6. CDR1 is LGHNA, CDR2 YSLEER, per germline. CDR3 nucleotide sequence: TGCGCCAGCAGCCAGGAGGGACAGGGATTCACTGAAGCTTTCTTT. This sequence encodes CASSQEGQGFTEAFF.

The chain joins TRBV7-2 to TRBJ2-7; 10 bases line up with TRBD2. Germline values: CDR1 SGHTA, CDR2 FQGNSA. The trim removed 5 bases at V and 3 bases at J, leaving 4 bases unmatched. The CDR3 is 14 residues long. The CDR3 spells CASSVSGGLYEQYF. The CDR3 region has the DNA TGTGCCAGCAGCGTTAGCGGGGGGCTCTACGAGCAGTACTTC.

The chain joins TRBV18 to TRBJ2-5; TRBD1 agrees at 11 bases. This CDR3 contains 16 residues. Germline lookup yields CDR1 KGHSH and CDR2 LQKENI. V trimming: 3 bases; J trimming: 5 bases; junction bases outside the gene matches: 8. CDR3 nucleotides: TGTGCCAGCTCACCTAGGACAGGGGGCAGCGAGGAGACCCAGTACTTC. Translated, it gives CASSPRTGGSEETQYF.

J is TRBJ2-2 and V is TRBV5-1; TRBD2 agrees at 8 bases. Per the germline V gene, CDR1 is SGHRS and CDR2 is YFSETQ. The J segment lost 3 bases and the V segment lost 6 bases, leaving 10 bases of the junction unmatched. This CDR3 is built from 16 residues. The CDR3 is CASTPYVGGDTGELFF. Here the CDR3 DNA reads TGCGCCAGCACCCCCTATGTCGGGGGGGACACCGGGGAGCTGTTTTTT.

For this clone: An end of the junction differs from the germline gene, which may be a read error. This chain links TRBV7-2 with TRBJ2-2; a possible D gene is TRBD2 (7 bases). CDR3 length equals 17 residues. Germline V gives CDR1 SGHTA, CDR2 FQGNSA. CDR3 sequence (DNA): TGTGCCAGCAGCTTAGTGTGGCGGGGGCCTAACAGCGGGGAGCTGTTTTTT. Translating it yields CASSLVWRGPNSGELFF. The full variable domain, rest sourced from reference TRBV7-2 and TRBJ2-2, is GAGVSQSPSNKVTEKGKDVELRCDPISGHTALYWYRQSLGQGLEFLIYFQGNSAPDKSGLPSDRFSAERTGGSVSTLTIQRTQQEDSAVYLCASSLVWRGPNSGELFFGEGSRLTVL.

The gene calls are TRBV6-1 and TRBJ1-1, with D possibly being TRBD1 (5 bases). Trimming removed 6 bases from V and 5 bases from J, with 19 bases in between. The CDR3 loop spans 15 amino acids. From germline, CDR1 is MNHNS and CDR2 SASEGT. DNA of the CDR3: TGTGCCAGCAGAGCCCAGTGGGGGGTAGGGACTGAAGCTTTCTTT. Translating gives CASRAQWGVGTEAFF.

This sequence joins TRBV7-6 and TRBJ2-7; 13 bases agree with TRBD2. Germline V gene sequence: CDR1 SGHVS, CDR2 FNYEAQ. CDR3 size: 14 residues. V dropped 3 bases and J dropped 7; count of bases not matched to a gene: 3. The CDR3 reads CASSLGLAGSEQYF. The CDR3 nucleotides are TGTGCCAGCAGCTTGGGACTAGCGGGAAGTGAGCAGTACTTC. Using reference TRBV7-6 and TRBJ2-7 for the parts outside the CDR3, the full variable domain is GAGVSQSPRYKVTKRGQDVALRCDPISGHVSLYWYRQALGQGPEFLTYFNYEAQQDKSGLPNDRFSAERPEGSISTLTIQRTEQRDSAMYRCASSLGLAGSEQYFGPGTRLTVT.

The gene calls are TRBV14 and TRBJ1-6; D not certain. The CDR3 spans 16 residues. V lost 0 bases and J 7 bases, leaving 13 bases between the germline ends. Germline V gene sequence: CDR1 SGHDN, CDR2 FVKESK. The CDR3 loop reads CASSQDQASRNSPLHF. DNA for the CDR3: TGTGCCAGCAGCCAAGACCAGGCAAGCCGGAATTCACCCCTCCACTTT.

This rearrangement joins TRBV5-1 to TRBJ2-2; tentative D call: TRBD1 (6 bases). CDR1 SGHRS and CDR2 YFSETQ come from the germline V gene. V was trimmed by 5 bases and J by 7 bases, leaving 15 bases between them. This CDR3 spans 14 amino acids. CDR3 region: CASRGHVTSGELFF. DNA for the CDR3: TGCGCCAGCAGGGGACATGTAACAAGCGGGGAGCTGTTTTTT.

The J gene is TRBJ1-2, the V gene TRBV14; the D gene is possibly TRBD1 (6 bases). Germline values: CDR1 SGHDN, CDR2 FVKESK. V was clipped by 3 bases and J by 5 bases, with 13 bases between them. The CDR3 runs 14 residues. CDR3 protein: CASSHWTDLYGYTF. The CDR3 DNA reads as TGTGCCAGCAGCCACTGGACAGACCTTTATGGCTACACCTTC.

The V call is TRBV13, the J call TRBJ2-2; D perhaps matches TRBD2 (5 bases). Per the germline V gene, CDR1 is PRHDT and CDR2 is FYEKMQ (reference sequence). V was trimmed by 5 bases and J by 3 bases, leaving 10 bases between them. The CDR3 has 14 residues. The CDR3 DNA sequence: TGTGCCAGCAGCACCCCGAGGGACACCGGGGAGCTGTTTTTT. Protein sequence: CASSTPRDTGELFF. Full variable domain (remainder filled in from reference TRBV13 and TRBJ2-2): AAGVIQSPRHLIKEKRETATLKCYPIPRHDTVYWYQQGPGQDPQFLISFYEKMQSDKGSIPDRFSAQQFSDYHSELNMSSLELGDSALYFCASSTPRDTGELFFGEGSRLTVL.